The rows below give T cell receptor beta chains drawn from one sample of a study of CD8 T cells in ankylosing spondylitis. TCRdb fed the 5' RACE reads into MiXCR, producing one record per CDR3 protein. The data contain roughly 400,000 distinct CDR3 sequences, about 20% of them seen just once; the ten biggest clones take up 15% to 20%. Specimen: blood, either unsorted or a sorted T cell fraction (not recorded which). These TCRs come from a male donor with ankylosing spondylitis. CDR3s leave out the opening cysteine and the closing phenylalanine or tryptophan. Fields, in order: J gene, D gene, V gene, CDR3 protein. A D gene is named only where the DNA matches it firmly.

J: TRBJ1-6
D: NA
V: TRBV12-3/TRBV12-4
CDR3: ASSLMGANSPLH

J: TRBJ2-1
D: NA
V: TRBV12-3/TRBV12-4
CDR3: ASSSRGEQF

J: TRBJ2-7
D: TRBD1
V: TRBV6-5
CDR3: ASSYGQGGREQY

J: TRBJ2-5
D: NA
V: TRBV10-3
CDR3: AISEPGTASGTQY

J: TRBJ2-2
D: NA
V: TRBV24-1
CDR3: ATSDPGEVTGELF

J: TRBJ1-5
D: NA
V: TRBV28
CDR3: ASRSTLNQPQH

J: TRBJ2-7
D: NA
V: TRBV14
CDR3: ASSQVRTVAYEQY

J: TRBJ2-2
D: NA
V: TRBV5-1
CDR3: ASSPFQNTGELF

J: TRBJ2-6
D: NA
V: TRBV29-1
CDR3: SVERANVLT

J: TRBJ2-2
D: TRBD2
V: TRBV7-3
CDR3: ASSFGSGRVGELF

J: TRBJ2-3
D: NA
V: TRBV5-1
CDR3: ASSLGVENTDTQY

J: TRBJ2-5
D: NA
V: TRBV20-1
CDR3: SAGRAGLDETQY

J: TRBJ2-1
D: TRBD2
V: TRBV7-2
CDR3: ASSRGQAGVHNEQF

J: TRBJ2-3
D: NA
V: TRBV11-2
CDR3: ASSLWAGSTDTQY

J: TRBJ2-2
D: NA
V: TRBV2
CDR3: ASSRQMPGELF

J: TRBJ1-6
D: NA
V: TRBV5-1
CDR3: ASSTHRANNSPLH

J: TRBJ1-4
D: NA
V: TRBV20-1
CDR3: SAENRATSRELF

J: TRBJ1-6
D: NA
V: TRBV6-2/TRBV6-3
CDR3: ASSNNDRHPH

J: TRBJ2-2
D: NA
V: TRBV4-2
CDR3: ASSQVQGPNTGELF

J: TRBJ2-1
D: TRBD2
V: TRBV11-2
CDR3: ASSPSLAGVGRF

J: TRBJ2-2
D: NA
V: TRBV5-1
CDR3: ASRQGQNTGELF

J: TRBJ1-5
D: NA
V: TRBV14
CDR3: ASSQGSQSNQPQH

J: TRBJ2-7
D: TRBD2
V: TRBV6-1
CDR3: ASTATSGSYEQY

J: TRBJ1-5
D: NA
V: TRBV27
CDR3: ASSATTGIYQPQH

J: TRBJ2-1
D: TRBD2
V: TRBV11-1
CDR3: ASSFPIAGGGSYNEQF

J: TRBJ2-7
D: TRBD1
V: TRBV7-8
CDR3: ASSRDRDSLWEQY

J: TRBJ2-4
D: TRBD2
V: TRBV5-1
CDR3: ASSWTSGRGAAKNIQY